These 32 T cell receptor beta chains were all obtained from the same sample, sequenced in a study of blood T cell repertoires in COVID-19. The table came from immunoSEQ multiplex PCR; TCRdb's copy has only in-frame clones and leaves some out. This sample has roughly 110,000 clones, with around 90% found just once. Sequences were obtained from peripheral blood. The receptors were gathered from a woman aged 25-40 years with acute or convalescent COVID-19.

The CDR3 loop reads CASSQGSGQPQHF. CDR3 bases: TGCGCCAGCAGCCAAGGATCTGGCCAGCCCCAGCATTTT. V usage is TRBV4-3 and J usage is TRBJ1-5; D not resolved. CDR3 length: 13 amino acids. V lost 1 base and J lost 7, with 8 bases in between. Germline V lookup: CDR1 LGHNA, CDR2 YSLEER.

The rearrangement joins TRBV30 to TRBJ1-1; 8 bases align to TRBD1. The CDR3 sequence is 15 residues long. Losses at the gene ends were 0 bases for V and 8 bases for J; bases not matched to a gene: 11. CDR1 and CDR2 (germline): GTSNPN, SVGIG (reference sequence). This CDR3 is CAWSVSGTGILEAFF. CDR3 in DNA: TGTGCCTGGAGTGTCTCGGGGACAGGAATTTTGGAAGCTTTCTTT.

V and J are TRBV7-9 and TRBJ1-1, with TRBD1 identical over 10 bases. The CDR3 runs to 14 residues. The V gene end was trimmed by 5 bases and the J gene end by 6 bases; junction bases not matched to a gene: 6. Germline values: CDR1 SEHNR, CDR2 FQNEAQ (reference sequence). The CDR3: CASSATGGRAEAFF. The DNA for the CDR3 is TGTGCCAGCAGCGCGACAGGGGGCCGGGCTGAAGCTTTCTTT.

CDR3 amino acids: CAWRTQGGTEAFF. CDR3 sequence (DNA): TGTGCCTGGAGGACACAGGGGGGCACTGAAGCTTTCTTT. The V call is TRBV30, the J call TRBJ1-1, with 8 bases that match TRBD1. V lost 3 bases to trimming and J lost 4 bases; unmatched junction nucleotides: 4. The CDR3 contains 13 residues. Germline lookup yields CDR1 GTSNPN and CDR2 SVGIG (reference sequence).

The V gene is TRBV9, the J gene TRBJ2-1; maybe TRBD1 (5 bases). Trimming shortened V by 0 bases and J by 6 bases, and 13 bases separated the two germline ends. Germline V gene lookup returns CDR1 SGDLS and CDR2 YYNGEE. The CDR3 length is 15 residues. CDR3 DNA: TGTGCCAGCAGCGTAGCCTCCACAGGTGTCAATGAGCAGTTCTTC. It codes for CASSVASTGVNEQFF.

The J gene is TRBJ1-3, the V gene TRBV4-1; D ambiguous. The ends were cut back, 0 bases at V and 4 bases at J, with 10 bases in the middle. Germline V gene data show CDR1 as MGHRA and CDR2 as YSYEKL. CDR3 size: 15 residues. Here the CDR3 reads CASSQDGPSGNTIYF. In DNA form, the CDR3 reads TGCGCCAGCAGCCAAGATGGGCCCTCGGGAAACACCATATATTTT.

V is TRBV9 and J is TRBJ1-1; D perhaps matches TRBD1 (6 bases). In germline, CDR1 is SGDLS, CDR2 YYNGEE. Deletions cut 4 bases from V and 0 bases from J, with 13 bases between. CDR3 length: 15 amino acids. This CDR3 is CASSPKGHMNTEAFF. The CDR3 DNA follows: TGTGCCAGCAGCCCCAAGGGACACATGAACACTGAAGCTTTCTTT.

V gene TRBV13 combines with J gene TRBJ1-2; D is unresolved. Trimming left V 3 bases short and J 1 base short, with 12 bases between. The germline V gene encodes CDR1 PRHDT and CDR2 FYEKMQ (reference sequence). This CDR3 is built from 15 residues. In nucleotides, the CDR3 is TGTGCCAGCAGCTTTGGCGCAGGCCTTAACTATGGCTACACCTTC. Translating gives CASSFGAGLNYGYTF.

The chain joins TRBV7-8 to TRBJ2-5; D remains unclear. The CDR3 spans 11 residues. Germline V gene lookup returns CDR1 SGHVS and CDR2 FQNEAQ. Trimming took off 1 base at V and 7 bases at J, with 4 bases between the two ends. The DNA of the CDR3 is TGTGCCAGCAGCTTAGGCGGGACCCAGTACTTC. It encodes CASSLGGTQYF.

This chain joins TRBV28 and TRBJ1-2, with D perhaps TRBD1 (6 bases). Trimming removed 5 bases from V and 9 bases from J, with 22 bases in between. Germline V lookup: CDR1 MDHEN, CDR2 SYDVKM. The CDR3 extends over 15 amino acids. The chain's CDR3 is CASSPPLSFTGSYTF. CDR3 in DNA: TGTGCCAGCAGTCCCCCCCTCTCTTTTACAGGGAGCTACACCTTC.

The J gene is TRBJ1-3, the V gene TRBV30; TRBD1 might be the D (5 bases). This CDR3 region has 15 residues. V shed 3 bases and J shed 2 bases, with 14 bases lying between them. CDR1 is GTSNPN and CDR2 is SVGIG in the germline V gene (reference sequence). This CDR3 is CAWSHIRETGNTIYF. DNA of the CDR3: TGTGCCTGGAGCCACATCAGGGAAACTGGAAACACCATATATTTT.

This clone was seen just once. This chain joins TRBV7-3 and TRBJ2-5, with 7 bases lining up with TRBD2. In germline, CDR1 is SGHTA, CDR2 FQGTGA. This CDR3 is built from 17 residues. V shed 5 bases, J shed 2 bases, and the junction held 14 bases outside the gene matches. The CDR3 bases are TGTGCCAGCAGCCCGTGGGGGTGGGGAGCGGGGCAAGAGACCCAGTACTTC. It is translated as CASSPWGWGAGQETQYF.

The CDR3 bases are TGTGCCTGGAGCTTCTCGGGGGGATCCTACAATGAGCAGTTCTTC. Translated: CAWSFSGGSYNEQFF. The V call is TRBV30, the J call TRBJ2-1; 7 bases agree with TRBD2. The CDR3 has 15 amino acids. Germline CDR1 reads GTSNPN; CDR2 reads SVGIG (reference sequence). The V and J ends lost 3 bases and 1 base, in that order; junction bases with no gene match: 6.

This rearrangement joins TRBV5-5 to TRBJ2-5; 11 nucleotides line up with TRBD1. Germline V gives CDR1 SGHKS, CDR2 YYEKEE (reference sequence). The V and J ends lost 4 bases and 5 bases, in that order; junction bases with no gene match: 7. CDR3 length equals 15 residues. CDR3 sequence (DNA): TGTGCCAGCAGCCACCCGGGACAGGGGGTTGAGACCCAGTACTTC. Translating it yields CASSHPGQGVETQYF.

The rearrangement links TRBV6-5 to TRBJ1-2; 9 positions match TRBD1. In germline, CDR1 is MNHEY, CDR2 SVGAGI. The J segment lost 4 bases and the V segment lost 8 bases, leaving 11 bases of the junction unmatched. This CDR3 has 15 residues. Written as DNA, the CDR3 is TGTGCCAGCTCCCAAGCCGGGACAGGGCCCTATGGCTACACCTTC. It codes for CASSQAGTGPYGYTF.

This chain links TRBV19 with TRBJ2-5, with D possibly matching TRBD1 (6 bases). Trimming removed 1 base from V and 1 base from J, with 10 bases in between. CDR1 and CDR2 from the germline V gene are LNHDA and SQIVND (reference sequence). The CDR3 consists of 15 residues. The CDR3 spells CASSIADRTQETQYF. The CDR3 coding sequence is TGTGCCAGTAGTATAGCCGACAGGACCCAAGAGACCCAGTACTTC.

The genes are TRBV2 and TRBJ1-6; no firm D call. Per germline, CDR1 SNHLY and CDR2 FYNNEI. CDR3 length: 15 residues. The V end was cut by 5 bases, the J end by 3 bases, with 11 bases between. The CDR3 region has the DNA TGTGCCAGCAGTCCGAGGCAAGGCTATAATTCACCCCTCCACTTT. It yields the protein CASSPRQGYNSPLHF.

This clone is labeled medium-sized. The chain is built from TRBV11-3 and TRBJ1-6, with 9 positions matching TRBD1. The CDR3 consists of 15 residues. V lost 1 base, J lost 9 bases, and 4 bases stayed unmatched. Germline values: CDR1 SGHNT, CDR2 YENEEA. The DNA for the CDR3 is TGTGCCAGCAGCTTAGGGGGACAGGGTTTTTCACCCCTCCACTTT. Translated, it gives CASSLGGQGFSPLHF.

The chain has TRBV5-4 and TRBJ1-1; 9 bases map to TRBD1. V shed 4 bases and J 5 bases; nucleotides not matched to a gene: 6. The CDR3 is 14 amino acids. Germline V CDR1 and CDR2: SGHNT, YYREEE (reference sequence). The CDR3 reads CASSRGQGDTEAFF. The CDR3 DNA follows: TGTGCCAGCAGCCGGGGACAGGGTGATACTGAAGCTTTCTTT.

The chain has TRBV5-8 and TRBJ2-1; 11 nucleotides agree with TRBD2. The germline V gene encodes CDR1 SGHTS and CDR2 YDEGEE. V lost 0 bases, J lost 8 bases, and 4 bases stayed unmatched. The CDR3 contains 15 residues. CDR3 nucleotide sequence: TGTGCCAGCAGCTTGGGACTAGCGGGACTCTATGAGCAGTTCTTC. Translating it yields CASSLGLAGLYEQFF.

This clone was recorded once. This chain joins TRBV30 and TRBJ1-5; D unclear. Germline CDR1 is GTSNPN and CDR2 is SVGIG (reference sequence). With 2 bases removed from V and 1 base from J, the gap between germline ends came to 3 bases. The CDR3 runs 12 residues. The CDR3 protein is CAWSQSNQPQHF. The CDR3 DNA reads TGTGCCTGGAGTCAGAGCAATCAGCCCCAGCATTTT.

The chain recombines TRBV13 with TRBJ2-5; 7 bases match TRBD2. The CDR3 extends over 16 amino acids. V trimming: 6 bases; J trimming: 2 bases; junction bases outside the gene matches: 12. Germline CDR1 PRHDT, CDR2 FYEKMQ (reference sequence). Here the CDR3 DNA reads TGTGCCAGCAGTCTAAACTCCGGGACTACACAAGAGACCCAGTACTTC. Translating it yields CASSLNSGTTQETQYF. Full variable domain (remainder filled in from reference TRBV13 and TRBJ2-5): AAGVIQSPRHLIKEKRETATLKCYPIPRHDTVYWYQQGPGQDPQFLISFYEKMQSDKGSIPDRFSAQQFSDYHSELNMSSLELGDSALYFCASSLNSGTTQETQYFGPGTRLLVL.

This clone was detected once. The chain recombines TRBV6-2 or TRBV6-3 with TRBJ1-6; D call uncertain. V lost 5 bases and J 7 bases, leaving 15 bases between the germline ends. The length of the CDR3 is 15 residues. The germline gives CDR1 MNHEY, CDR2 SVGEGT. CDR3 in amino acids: CASSAQGGENSPLHF. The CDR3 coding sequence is TGTGCCAGCAGTGCCCAAGGCGGGGAGAATTCACCCCTCCACTTT.

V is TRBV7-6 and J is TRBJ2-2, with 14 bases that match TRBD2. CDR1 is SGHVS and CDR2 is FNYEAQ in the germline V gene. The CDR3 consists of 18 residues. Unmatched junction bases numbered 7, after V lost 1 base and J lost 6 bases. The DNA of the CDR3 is TGTGCCAGCAGCTTAGGAAGCAGGGGACTAGCGGGAGCCGGGGAGCTGTTTTTT. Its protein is CASSLGSRGLAGAGELFF.

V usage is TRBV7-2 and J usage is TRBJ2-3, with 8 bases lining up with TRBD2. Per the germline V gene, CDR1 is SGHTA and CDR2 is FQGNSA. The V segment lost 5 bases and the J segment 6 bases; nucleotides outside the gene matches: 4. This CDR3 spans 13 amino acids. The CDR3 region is CASSPRGADTQYF. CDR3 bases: TGTGCCAGCAGCCCGCGGGGGGCTGATACGCAGTATTTT. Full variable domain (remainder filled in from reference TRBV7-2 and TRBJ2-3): GAGVSQSPSNKVTEKGKDVELRCDPISGHTALYWYRQSLGQGLEFLIYFQGNSAPDKSGLPSDRFSAERTGGSVSTLTIQRTQQEDSAVYLCASSPRGADTQYFGPGTRLTVL.

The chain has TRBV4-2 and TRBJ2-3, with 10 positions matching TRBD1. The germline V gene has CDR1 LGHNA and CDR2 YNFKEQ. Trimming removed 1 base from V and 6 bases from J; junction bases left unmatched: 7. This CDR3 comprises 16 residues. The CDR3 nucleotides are TGTGCCAGCAGCCAAGGCACGGGACAGGGGTGGGATACGCAGTATTTT. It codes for CASSQGTGQGWDTQYF.

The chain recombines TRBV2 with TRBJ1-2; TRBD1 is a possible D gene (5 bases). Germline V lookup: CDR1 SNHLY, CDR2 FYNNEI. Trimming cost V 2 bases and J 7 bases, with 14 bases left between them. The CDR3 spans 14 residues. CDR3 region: CASSEYPGGAGYTF. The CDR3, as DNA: TGTGCCAGCAGTGAATATCCCGGTGGGGCTGGCTACACCTTC. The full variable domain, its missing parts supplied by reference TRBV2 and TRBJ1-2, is EPEVTQTPSHQVTQMGQEVILRCVPISNHLYFYWYRQILGQKVEFLVSFYNNEISEKSEIFDDQFSVERPDGSNFTLKIRSTKLEDSAMYFCASSEYPGGAGYTFGSGTRLTVV.

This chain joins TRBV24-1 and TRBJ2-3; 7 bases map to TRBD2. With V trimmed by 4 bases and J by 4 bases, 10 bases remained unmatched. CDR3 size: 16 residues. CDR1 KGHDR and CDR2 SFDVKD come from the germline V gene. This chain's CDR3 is CATSDSGWGLPDTQYF. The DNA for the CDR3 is TGTGCCACCAGTGACTCAGGGTGGGGACTACCAGATACGCAGTATTTT.

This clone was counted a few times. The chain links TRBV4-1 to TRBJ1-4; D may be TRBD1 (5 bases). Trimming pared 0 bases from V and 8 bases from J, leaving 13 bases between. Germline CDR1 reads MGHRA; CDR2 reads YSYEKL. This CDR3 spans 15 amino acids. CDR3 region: CASSQDVGHREKLFF. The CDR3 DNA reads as TGCGCCAGCAGCCAAGATGTAGGACATCGGGAAAAACTGTTTTTT.

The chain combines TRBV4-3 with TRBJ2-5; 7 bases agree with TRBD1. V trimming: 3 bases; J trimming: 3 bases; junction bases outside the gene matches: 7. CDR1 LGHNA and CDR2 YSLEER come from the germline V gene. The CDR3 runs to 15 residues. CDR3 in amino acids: CASSHRDSSKETQYF. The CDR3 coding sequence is TGCGCCAGCAGCCACAGGGACAGCTCAAAAGAGACCCAGTACTTC.

CDR3 sequence reads: CASSFPGLAALGGAGELFF. DNA of the CDR3: TGTGCCAGCAGTTTCCCGGGACTAGCGGCCTTAGGGGGCGCCGGGGAGCTGTTTTTT. The chain links TRBV2 to TRBJ2-2; 11 positions match TRBD2. V was pared by 5 bases and J by 6 bases, with 17 bases of the junction left unmatched. Looked up from germline, CDR1 is SNHLY and CDR2 is FYNNEI. The CDR3 is 19 amino acids.

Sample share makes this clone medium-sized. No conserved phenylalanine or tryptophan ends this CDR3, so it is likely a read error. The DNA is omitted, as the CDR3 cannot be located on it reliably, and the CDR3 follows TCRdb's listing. CDR3 sequence: CASSLSQSSLVM. The chain carries TRBV5-6 and TRBJ1-2; whether TRBD1, the table's D call, matches the DNA was not checked. Germline-derived CDR1 and CDR2 are SGHDT and YYEEEE. The CDR3 is made up of 12 amino acids, end residues included.